These T cell receptor beta chains were read from a single sample in a study of blood T cell repertoires in COVID-19. Produced via immunoSEQ multiplex PCR; TCRdb's table is partial and in-frame only. This sample yields over 150,000 clones, of which around 85% are seen a single time; 6.9% belongs to the top ten. The material sequenced was peripheral blood. All receptors derive from a man aged 80 or over with COVID-19, enrolled during active disease. The conserved cysteine and the conserved F or W are not part of the CDR3 here. Fields, in order: J gene, V gene, CDR3 protein.

>TRBJ1-1|TRBV2
ASSRNTEAF
>TRBJ2-6|TRBV19
ASRPRGGRNSGANVLT
>TRBJ1-4|TRBV2
ASSPSMGQNEKLF
>TRBJ2-3|TRBV5-1
ASSLAGQITDTQY
>TRBJ2-7|TRBV5-1
ASSLDVGAHSYEQY
>TRBJ1-1|TRBV18
ASSPLLGTEAF
>TRBJ2-5|TRBV11-2
ASSFDGTGEETQY
>TRBJ1-1|TRBV6-6
AVAAGRDTEAF
>TRBJ2-7|TRBV3-1/TRBV3-2
ASSQDRGSLLLRNAQY
>TRBJ2-7|TRBV2
ASRGLDTSYEQY
>TRBJ1-2|TRBV3-1/TRBV3-2
ASSPRQGLGYGYT
>TRBJ2-3|TRBV9
ASSKTQGGLGTDTQY
>TRBJ1-2|TRBV3-1/TRBV3-2
ASSPPGRGYT
>TRBJ1-4|TRBV5-8
ASNRQFNEKLF
>TRBJ2-5|TRBV15
ATSSYRGQETQY
>TRBJ1-5|TRBV10-2
ASSGGYDQPQH
>TRBJ1-1|TRBV4-1
ASSLRTALNTEAF
>TRBJ2-5|TRBV7-2
ASSSLSGGGGGTQY
>TRBJ1-3|TRBV6-1
ASSEARGYSGNTIY
>TRBJ1-6|TRBV7-9
ASSLPGSGSPLH
>TRBJ1-2|TRBV7-9
ASSLQGDGYT
>TRBJ2-7|TRBV6-1
ASSEATELSYEQY
>TRBJ2-2|TRBV24-1
ATSDWGQGPGELF
>TRBJ2-2|TRBV18
ASSPGGEINTGELF
>TRBJ1-5|TRBV7-9
ASSLQGDSNQPQH
>TRBJ1-3|TRBV19
ASSKDSSGNTIY
>TRBJ2-3|TRBV6-6
ASQGGHYQEDTQY
>TRBJ1-5|TRBV7-8
ASSGRGYSNQPQH
>TRBJ2-1|TRBV7-2
ASSPRGGSSSYNEQF
>TRBJ1-1|TRBV18
ASSPGTGYTEAF
>TRBJ2-2|TRBV12-3/TRBV12-4
ASSILASGELF
>TRBJ1-1|TRBV6-5
ASTQDRGITF
>TRBJ1-1|TRBV12-3/TRBV12-4
ASSFMNTEAF